This entry features one TCR beta chain sequence. Germline V gives CDR1 SQVTM, CDR2 ANQGSEA. Trimming removed 7 bases from V and 6 bases from J, with 16 bases in between. CDR3 length: 12 amino acids. The record originates from a study of T cells in Graves' hyperthyroidism and ophthalmopathy. There were TCR beta CDR3 regions amplified from RNA transcripts. Initially, a first-round RT-PCR of the TCR CDR3 employed the HTBI primer set. TCRdb re-derived calls from the multiplex PCR reads in MiXCR, one entry per CDR3 protein. The sample has some 500,000 distinct CDR3 sequences; approximately 25% are singletons.

V gene TRBV29-1 combines with J gene TRBJ2-7; D uncertain. What was sequenced was blood. The sequence came from a woman in her twenties or thirties with Graves' ophthalmopathy. CDR3 loop: CSASPSIGEQYF. DNA of the CDR3: TGCAGCGCCTCCCCCAGCATCGGCGAGCAGTACTTC.